This T cell receptor beta chain stems from a study of blood T cell repertoires in COVID-19. Study-level information: Acute and convalescent COVID-19 samples came from the United States, Italy and Spain. The cDNA or gDNA used as material had been derived from T cells, B-cell-depleted T cells, or PBMCs.

In the original processing: Amplification from reference gene primers served as the basis for estimated nucleated cell counts. Assay: immunoSEQ multiplex PCR; the TCRdb copy retains only in-frame clones and omits some. For V, J and clone size, that table is used; D and trimming come from the DNA. The sample lists approximately 500,000 clones, 89% occurring once. Germline CDR1 is SGHVS and CDR2 is FQNEAQ. The length of the CDR3 is 15 residues. Trimming at V came to 6 bases and at J to 4 bases, leaving 5 bases not matched to a gene. This clone was counted a single time. The chain employs TRBV7-8 and TRBJ2-7; 14 bases are shared with TRBD2. Sequencing used peripheral blood. This TCR came from a man aged 18 to 29 with COVID-19, enrolled during active disease. The CDR3 protein is CASSSGTSGGYEQYF. CDR3 DNA: TGTGCCAGCAGTTCCGGGACTAGCGGGGGTTACGAGCAGTACTTC.